The entry below gives a single T cell receptor (beta chain) sequence along with its context. What it binds is not known. MiXCR, run by TCRdb on the RACE reads, gives a single entry per CDR3 protein. The sample lists some 90,000 distinct CDR3 sequences; about 8.7% were seen once. CDR1 and CDR2 (germline): SGHRS, YFSETQ. Trimming cost V 1 base and J 7 bases, with 12 bases left between them. This CDR3 comprises 14 residues. This record comes from a study of human T cells and chemical hapten exposure. In the study overall: The variation in per-sample TCR yields arose mainly from small differences in pooled library volumes. Whole-study findings and limits: TCRs exceeding a frequency of 1 in 1000 stayed unchanged under DPC sensitization.

Time point specified: healthy volunteer bleed at 2 weeks. It was from unfractionated whole blood that total RNA was extracted. What was sequenced was whole blood. The chain joins TRBV5-1 to TRBJ2-1; a weak D match, TRBD1 (5 bases). This clonotype originated in a female donor in good health. Some clones in this sample may be carry-over from other donors' samples. CDR3 nucleotides: TGCGCCAGCAGCTTGTTAGGGGTTCGGAATGAGCAGTTCTTC. It specifies CASSLLGVRNEQFF.